This T cell receptor (beta chain) was captured by sequencing in a study of blood T cell repertoires in COVID-19. TCRdb's copy holds only in-frame clones and misses some; the assay was immunoSEQ multiplex PCR. This sample has a few hundred thousand clones, with roughly nine tenths found just once. The study drew participants aged about 18 to 89 years from approximately 25 US areas. In assigning cohorts, the study relied on participant-reported clinical history. The study counted Cohort 3 donors as recovered given two negative PCRs, clearance, or symptom resolution. The length of the CDR3 is 17 residues. Trimming left V 1 base short and J 1 base short, with 15 bases between. Germline-derived CDR1 and CDR2 are MGHRA and YSYEKL.

The V call is TRBV4-1, the J call TRBJ2-3; a weak D match, TRBD1 (7 bases). The material sequenced was PBMCs or T cells enriched from blood (not recorded which). The origin of this receptor is a woman aged 18-35 years who had recovered from COVID-19. In DNA, the CDR3 is TGCGCCAGCAGCCAAGTAAGGGCGGGACAGCGCACAGATACGCAGTATTTT. It specifies CASSQVRAGQRTDTQYF.